Given below is one TCR beta chain in context. Its binding antigen is unknown. One base away there is no much larger clone; base qualities are not given. The germline V gene specifies SGHRS as CDR1 and YFSETQ as CDR2. The CDR3 goes from the cysteine to the phenylalanine over 15 residues. CDR3 DNA is the only sequence kept; it has 45 bases, read in frame from the first base. From V the trimming removes 0 bases and from J it removes 7 bases, while the gene matches leave 8 bases of the junction unaccounted for. TCRbeta CDR3 regions were amplified from genomic DNA using the immunoSEQ Assay, a bias-controlled multiplex PCR. As for how the authors treated the data: The number of nucleated cells in each sample was estimated by amplification of reference gene primers within the assay. Sequence reads were collapsed and filtered to measure the absolute abundance of every unique TCRbeta CDR3 rearrangement. For each sample, productive Simpson clonality was calculated as the square root of Simpson's diversity index across productive rearrangements. The table was pulled from immuneACCESS by TCRdb, which kept in-frame rearrangements only. Such tables lose some clones; where checked, under half of the loss comes from unresolved V genes, and the rest has no known cause. V and J calls and clone size are copied from that table; D and trimming were computed from the DNA. Here the sample has over 200,000 clones; almost 90% occur a single time. The biggest ten clones account for roughly 16% of the sample.

This entry is derived from a study of blood T cell repertoires in COVID-19 (dated by TCRdb to between 2020 and 2021). About the study as a whole: Collaborator samples came from the United States, Italy and Spain and covered acute and convalescent phases of COVID-19. The repertoires were released in a freely available public database intended as a resource for research on the immune response to SARS-CoV-2. Samples were obtained from the ongoing ImmuneRACE study (first 160 participants) and from about 1,300 subjects provided by 6 global collaborators. The prospective study material was composed of cDNA or gDNA derived from T cells, B-cell-depleted T cells, or PBMCs. The dataset comprised deeply sampled blood TCRbeta repertoires from subjects exposed to, actively infected with, or recovered from COVID-19. Where HLA class I and class II types were available, the types were taken from metadata supplied by the sample provider, not from assay-based typing. A de-identified subject ID, COVID-19 status, age in years and sex were almost always included in the sample metadata. Findings and caveats that apply to the study as a whole: The amount of clinical and demographic metadata varied by source and participant and was provided uncurated.

In the prospective study, participants were roughly 18 to 95 years old, resided in about two dozen geographic areas of the United States, and were enrolled through a virtual design. In the prospective study, cohorts were assigned on the basis of participant-reported clinical history obtained from a screening survey and a study questionnaire. Exposed participants had been in contact, within 2 weeks of entering the study, with a person who had a PCR-confirmed or clinician-diagnosed case of COVID-19. In the prospective study, whole blood, serum and a nasopharyngeal or oropharyngeal swab were collected from each participant by mobile phlebotomists. Over a 2-month period, participants in the prospective study had the option of providing additional blood draws and questionnaires. Before DNA extraction, prospective study blood samples were shipped either frozen or at room temperature.

The sequence links TRBV5-1 to TRBJ1-2, and TRBD1 matches 8 of the central bases. The sequenced sample was PBMCs or T cells enriched from blood (not recorded which). This receptor was identified in a man aged 30-40 years who had been exposed to COVID-19. For the CDR3, the sequence is CASSLAGTGRVGYTF. Here is the DNA: TGCGCCAGCAGCTTGGCAGGGACAGGAAGGGTTGGCTACACCTTC.